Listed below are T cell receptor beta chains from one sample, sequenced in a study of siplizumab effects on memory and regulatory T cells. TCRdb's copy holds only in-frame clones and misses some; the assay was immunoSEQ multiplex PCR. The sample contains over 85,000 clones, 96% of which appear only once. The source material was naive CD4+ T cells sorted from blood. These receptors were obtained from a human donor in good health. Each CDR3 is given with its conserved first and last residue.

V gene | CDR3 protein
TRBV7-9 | CASSSQAGGGYTF
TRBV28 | CASYSEGQTYEQYF
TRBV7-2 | CASSFSSGEIGELFF
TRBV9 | CASSQRGVNTEAFF
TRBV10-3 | CAISQQGKNTEAFF
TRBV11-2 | CASSLAPDSYMNTEAFF
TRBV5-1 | CASSRTSGGALGETQYF
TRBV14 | CASSPGGSSNQPQHF
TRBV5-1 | CASSLGGGGETQYF
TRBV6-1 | CASRLRGDSNQPQHF